This T cell receptor beta chain was captured in a study of CD8 T cells in Susac syndrome. The study's findings and limits: An acknowledgment was made by the study that its TCR sequencing and HLA analysis involved relatively few individuals. Within total CD8+ repertoires, more than 15 Susac-specific public clones were found, and within CD8+ TEMRA repertoires, five.

Random hexamers primed reverse transcription of about 0.45 to 1 ug RNA. By means of immunoSEQ multiplex PCR, TCR beta CDR3 spanning 54 Vbeta and 13 Jbeta underwent amplification. TCRdb processed the immunoSEQ multiplex PCR reads anew with MiXCR; each CDR3 protein has one entry. The sample gives around 150,000 distinct CDR3 sequences, 95% of which show up once; roughly 0.2% is in the top ten. In the case of this clonotype: Its specificity is not known.

Negative isolation yielded CD8+ and CD4+ T cells; FACS enriched TEMRA cells. V was clipped by 5 bases and J by 3 bases, with 17 bases between them. CDR3 size: 15 residues. The germline CDR1 and CDR2 sequences are SEHNR and FQNEAQ (reference sequence). Sample: CD8+ T cells from PBMCs. This receptor was identified in a human donor with Susac syndrome. This rearrangement joins TRBV7-9 to TRBJ2-7; D tentatively fits TRBD1 or TRBD2 (5 bases each). CDR3 in DNA: TGTGCCAGCAGCGCGCCTGGTGGGGGTTTCTACGAGCAGTACTTC. Translation: CASSAPGGGFYEQYF.